Many counts were recorded for the clone carrying this T cell receptor beta chain. Its antigen is not known. Samples came from axillary lymph nodes draining the breast cancer. The source of the sample is a study of breast tumors, draining lymph nodes, adjacent tissues. Study-wide results and caveats: The data were judged consistent with most tumor T cells coming from lymph node and expanding in tumor. Tumor TCR diversity was below lymph nodes but above nontumor tissue. That most tumor T cells come from lymph nodes remained unproven. Luminal-like breast cancer showed significantly greater tumor-nontumor repertoire similarity than basal-like breast cancer did.

The CDR3 consists of 15 residues. V was clipped by 10 bases and J by 2 bases, with 15 bases between them. TCRdb itself ran the multiplex PCR reads through MiXCR, one entry per CDR3 protein. The table has under 250,000 distinct CDR3 sequences, about 30% seen once. The chain joins TRBV12-3 or TRBV12-4 to TRBJ2-6; D call uncertain. The origin of this receptor is a female donor with breast cancer. Some clones in this sample may be carry-over from other donors' samples. The sample consisted of axillary lymph node tissue. DNA of the CDR3: TGTGCCACCTCGGTAGGGCAACCTGGGGCCAACGTCCTGACTTTC. It yields the protein CATSVGQPGANVLTF.